These 4 T cell receptor beta chains were sequenced from one sample in a study of tumor-infiltrating lymphocytes in primary liver carcinoma. Researchers drew blood RNA from unsorted whole blood and extracted germline DNA as well. Total RNA amounting to 450 to 500 ng was the source from which TCR beta cDNA was made with a constant-region primer. Three nested multiplex PCR rounds, a slightly modified ARM-PCR method, built the TCR beta libraries. TRBV1-TRBV30 forward primers paired with a C-beta reverse primer drove the first two PCR rounds, around 9 cycles each. One entry per CDR3 protein, called by TCRdb with MiXCR from the multiplex PCR reads. The table shows a few hundred thousand distinct CDR3 sequences, with more than 55% occurring only once. The sequencing sample was made of peripheral blood. These receptor sequences come from a woman aged 30 to 39 with primary liver carcinoma and hepatitis B virus infection.

As for this clonotype: This may be a read error: a much more frequent sequence differs by one nucleotide. The chain uses TRBV6-6 and TRBJ2-5; 7 nucleotides agree with TRBD2. The length of the CDR3 is 13 residues. The V gene's germline CDR1 is MNHNY and CDR2 SVGAGI (reference sequence). With V trimmed by 11 bases and J by 5 bases, 11 bases remained unmatched. The CDR3 DNA sequence: TGTGCCTCCTTCCAATTCGGGGGGGAGACCCAGTACTTC. This sequence encodes CASFQFGGETQYF.

Concerning this clonotype itself: The conserved closing phenylalanine or tryptophan is absent in this CDR3, likely reflecting a read error. The chain employs TRBV11-3 and TRBJ2-7; TRBD1 might be the D (5 bases). This CDR3 is 15 amino acids long. CDR1 SGHNT and CDR2 YENEEA come from the germline V gene. The CDR3, as DNA: TGTGCCAGCAGCTTCGGTACAGGTACAACCTATGAGCAGTACTAC. Translated: CASSFGTGTTYEQYY.

There are many counts of this clonotype. V gene TRBV6-5 combines with J gene TRBJ1-5; D remains ambiguous. From germline, CDR1 is MNHEY and CDR2 SVGAGI. V was clipped by 6 bases and J by 4 bases, with 10 bases between them. CDR3 length equals 13 residues. The CDR3 coding sequence is TGTGCCAGCAGCCTGTCCCGGAATCAGCCCCAGCATTTT. It translates to CASSLSRNQPQHF.

The chain recombines TRBV2 with TRBJ2-3, with 7 positions matching TRBD1. J was trimmed by 0 bases and V by 6 bases; bases with no gene match: 6. The germline V gene encodes CDR1 SNHLY and CDR2 FYNNEI. The CDR3 is 15 amino acids. This CDR3 is CASSPPGQSTDTQYF. The CDR3 coding sequence is TGTGCCAGCAGCCCACCGGGACAGAGCACAGATACGCAGTATTTT. Using reference TRBV2 and TRBJ2-3 for the parts outside the CDR3, the full variable domain is EPEVTQTPSHQVTQMGQEVILRCVPISNHLYFYWYRQILGQKVEFLVSFYNNEISEKSEIFDDQFSVERPDGSNFTLKIRSTKLEDSAMYFCASSPPGQSTDTQYFGPGTRLTVL.